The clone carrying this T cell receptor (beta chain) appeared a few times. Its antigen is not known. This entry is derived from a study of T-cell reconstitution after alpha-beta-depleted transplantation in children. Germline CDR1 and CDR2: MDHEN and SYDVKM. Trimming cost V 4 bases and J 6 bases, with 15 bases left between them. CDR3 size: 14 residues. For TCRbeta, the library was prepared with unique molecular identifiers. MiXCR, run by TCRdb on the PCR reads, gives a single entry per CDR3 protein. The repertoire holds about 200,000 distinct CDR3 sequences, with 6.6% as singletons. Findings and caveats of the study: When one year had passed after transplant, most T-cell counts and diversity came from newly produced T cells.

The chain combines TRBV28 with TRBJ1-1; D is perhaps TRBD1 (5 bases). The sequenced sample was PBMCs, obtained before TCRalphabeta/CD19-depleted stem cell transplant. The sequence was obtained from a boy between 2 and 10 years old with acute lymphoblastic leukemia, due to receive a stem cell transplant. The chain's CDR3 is CASSSLGGVSEAFF. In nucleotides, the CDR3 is TGTGCCAGCAGTTCTCTCGGGGGGGTGTCTGAAGCTTTCTTT.